This T cell receptor beta chain is from a study of beta chain features in type 1 diabetes. Overall study results and limits: Cells with high TCR expression could be over-represented by cDNA sequencing. TCRB CDR3s were moderately but significantly shorter in Type 1 diabetes patients in all four CD4+ subsets.

Every bit of the isolated RNA underwent reverse transcription, so sequencing read expressed TCRB transcripts. Profiling relied on immunoSEQ multiplex PCR, and the TCRdb table lists in-frame clones only, not all of them. The sample shows some 350,000 clones, 9.5% to 10% of them seen only once. Deletions cut 4 bases from V and 0 bases from J, with 11 bases between. Germline V gene lookup returns CDR1 SGHNT and CDR2 YYREEE (reference sequence). This CDR3 region has 15 residues. On this clone itself: What it binds is unknown.

This chain joins TRBV5-4 and TRBJ1-5; D unresolved. The sequenced sample consisted of central memory CD4+ T cells from blood. The TCR originated in a man aged 30 to 39 with type 1 diabetes. CDR3 sequence (DNA): TGTGCCAGCAGCCAAAAGGGCTTTAGCAATCAGCCCCAGCATTTT. Its protein is CASSQKGFSNQPQHF.